What follows are 27 T cell receptor beta chains derived from one specimen sequenced in a study of identical twins. TCRdb processed the 5' RACE reads anew with MiXCR; each CDR3 protein has one entry. Of about 700,000 distinct CDR3 sequences listed, 8.6% are singletons. The same data also went into a second study, on yellow fever vaccine responses in identical twins.

Specimen: PBMCs. The receptor set was obtained from a woman between 18 and 29 years old in good health.

The rearrangement links TRBV20-1 to TRBJ2-6; D uncertain. CDR1 is DFQATT and CDR2 is SNEGSKA in the germline V gene (reference sequence). V lost 0 bases to trimming and J lost 1 base, with 7 bases between them. There are 15 residues in the CDR3. CDR3 nucleotides: TGCAGTGCTAGAGATAGAAGATCTGGGGCCAACGTCCTGACTTTC. Its protein is CSARDRRSGANVLTF.

V is TRBV11-2 and J is TRBJ2-5; 8 bases fit TRBD2. The CDR3 consists of 14 residues. Germline V gene lookup returns CDR1 SGHAT and CDR2 FQNNGV. The junction had 9 bases not matched to a gene; V was cut back by 5 bases and J by 7 bases. CDR3 protein: CASSPGLAAGTQYF. In DNA form, the CDR3 reads TGTGCCAGCAGCCCAGGACTAGCCGCAGGGACCCAGTACTTC.

CDR3: CASSLDRDLEQYF. Written as DNA, the CDR3 is TGTGCCAGCAGCTTAGACAGGGACTTGGAGCAGTACTTC. The chain uses TRBV7-2 and TRBJ2-7; D may correspond to TRBD1 or TRBD2 (6 bases each). The CDR3 length is 13 residues. Looked up from germline, CDR1 is SGHTA and CDR2 is FQGNSA. The V end was cut by 1 base, the J end by 7 bases, with 11 bases between. Drawing the rest from reference TRBV7-2 and TRBJ2-7, the complete variable domain is GAGVSQSPSNKVTEKGKDVELRCDPISGHTALYWYRQSLGQGLEFLIYFQGNSAPDKSGLPSDRFSAERTGGSVSTLTIQRTQQEDSAVYLCASSLDRDLEQYFGPGTRLTVT.

The chain's CDR3 is CASSSTLAVTDTQYF. The CDR3 DNA reads as TGTGCCAGCAGTTCCACTCTAGCGGTCACAGATACGCAGTATTTT. The chain joins TRBV12-3 or TRBV12-4 to TRBJ2-3; 7 positions match TRBD2. Trimming took 4 bases from V and 2 from J; bases not matched to a gene: 6. The CDR3 is 15 residues long.

This chain links TRBV7-2 with TRBJ2-3; D unclear. V was cut by 5 bases and J by 5 bases, with 11 bases left in between. Per germline, CDR1 SGHTA and CDR2 FQGNSA. This CDR3 has 13 residues. CDR3 protein: CASSHGGVDTQYF. The CDR3 DNA reads as TGTGCCAGCAGCCACGGCGGCGTAGATACGCAGTATTTT.

This clonotype was recorded many times. The rearrangement uses TRBV20-1 and TRBJ2-4, with D possibly matching TRBD2 (6 bases). Germline loops: CDR1 DFQATT, CDR2 SNEGSKA (reference sequence). V lost 0 bases and J 1 base, leaving 16 bases between the germline ends. The CDR3 covers 17 residues. The CDR3 reads CSARDPRSGGAKNIQYF. The CDR3 DNA reads TGCAGTGCTAGAGACCCCCGATCAGGAGGGGCCAAAAACATTCAGTACTTC.

This clonotype was seen ten or more times. The V gene is TRBV3-1, the J gene TRBJ2-3; unclear D gene. There are 16 residues in the CDR3. In germline, CDR1 is LGHDT, CDR2 YNNKEL (reference sequence). V dropped 6 bases and J dropped 0 bases, with 16 bases sitting between them. The CDR3 region has the DNA TGTGCCAGCAGTCCAATTGTGCCTACTAGCACAGATACGCAGTATTTT. Translating gives CASSPIVPTSTDTQYF.

This clonotype has at least ten counts. The V gene is TRBV11-2, the J gene TRBJ2-1; D remains unclear. V was shortened by 5 bases and J by 7 bases, with 12 bases between the two germline ends. Looked up from germline, CDR1 is SGHAT and CDR2 is FQNNGV. CDR3 length equals 13 residues. The CDR3 nucleotides read TGTGCCAGCAGCGTCAGCGCTAGGAATGAGCAGTTCTTC. Translation: CASSVSARNEQFF.

In its sample, this clonotype was seen a few times. The chain employs TRBV11-2 and TRBJ2-4, with unresolved D. V lost 0 bases and J lost 0, with 12 bases in between. The CDR3 runs 17 residues. The germline CDR1 and CDR2 sequences are SGHAT and FQNNGV. The CDR3 DNA reads as TGTGCCAGCAGCTTAGAGACCTGGGGTATAGCCAAAAACATTCAGTACTTC. Translation gives CASSLETWGIAKNIQYF.

This clonotype was counted ten times or more. This chain links TRBV6-2 or TRBV6-3 with TRBJ2-3; maybe TRBD2 (6 bases). CDR1 is MNHEY, CDR2 SVGEGT, per germline. The CDR3 extends over 15 amino acids. Trimming cost V 6 bases and J 0 bases, with 13 bases left between them. CDR3 amino acids: CASSLDYASTDTQYF. The CDR3 nucleotides read TGTGCCAGCAGCCTGGACTACGCTAGCACAGATACGCAGTATTTT.

The chain recombines TRBV7-9 with TRBJ2-2, with D possibly being TRBD1 (5 bases). Germline V gene data show CDR1 as SEHNR and CDR2 as FQNEAQ (reference sequence). This CDR3 region has 15 residues. Trimming pared 5 bases from V and 6 bases from J, leaving 16 bases between. The CDR3 loop is CASSLPATVPGELFF. CDR3 sequence (DNA): TGTGCCAGCAGCCTCCCGGCGACAGTACCCGGGGAGCTGTTTTTT.

This clonotype has more than one count but fewer than ten. The V call is TRBV14, the J call TRBJ2-1, with 9 bases aligning to TRBD2. Germline CDR1 is SGHDN and CDR2 is FVKESK. Losses at the gene ends were 2 bases for V and 6 bases for J; bases not matched to a gene: 11. This CDR3 contains 17 residues. The CDR3 is CASSQMPSGELGNEQFF. The CDR3 nucleotides are TGTGCCAGCAGCCAAATGCCTAGCGGGGAGCTAGGCAATGAGCAGTTCTTC.

The chain recombines TRBV12-3 or TRBV12-4 with TRBJ1-5; 7 nucleotides agree with TRBD1. V shed 4 bases and J 1 base; nucleotides not matched to a gene: 19. There are 20 residues in the CDR3. This CDR3 is CASSSSAGFVSGGSNQPQHF. For the CDR3, the DNA is TGTGCCAGCAGTTCCTCCGCGGGGTTTGTGTCAGGGGGAAGCAATCAGCCCCAGCATTTT.

This clonotype was observed at least ten times. The V gene is TRBV29-1, the J gene TRBJ2-3, with TRBD1 matching over 9 bases. The CDR3 covers 17 residues. The germline gives CDR1 SQVTM, CDR2 ANQGSEA. V shed 6 bases and J 4 bases; nucleotides not matched to a gene: 17. The CDR3 reads CSVGGTGRSDHADTQYF. The CDR3 DNA reads TGCAGCGTAGGAGGGACAGGGAGGTCTGATCATGCAGATACGCAGTATTTT.

J is TRBJ2-7 and V is TRBV4-3; 7 bases fit TRBD1. The CDR3 spans 15 residues. Unmatched junction bases numbered 4, after V lost 0 bases and J lost 2 bases. Germline CDR1 LGHNA, CDR2 YSLEER. The CDR3, as DNA: TGCGCCAGCAGCCAAGATTACGGGACAGCCTACGAGCAGTACTTC. Residues: CASSQDYGTAYEQYF.

This clonotype was counted at least ten times. The genes are TRBV5-1 and TRBJ2-3; no firm D call. Germline CDR1 reads SGHRS; CDR2 reads YFSETQ. The CDR3 has 13 residues. Trimming removed 2 bases at V and 2 bases at J, with 6 bases between. The chain's CDR3 is CASSLRYTDTQYF. DNA for the CDR3: TGCGCCAGCAGCTTACGGTACACAGATACGCAGTATTTT.

This clonotype was detected a few times. CDR3: CASSQEWGGGYTF. The CDR3 DNA is TGTGCCAGCAGCCAGGAGTGGGGGGGTGGCTACACCTTC. The chain has TRBV11-2 and TRBJ1-2; maybe TRBD1 (5 bases). Germline V CDR1 and CDR2: SGHAT, FQNNGV. Trimming took 5 bases from V and 7 from J, leaving 14 bases between them. This CDR3 region has 13 residues.

V and J are TRBV5-8 and TRBJ1-5, with 8 bases aligning to TRBD1. V dropped 0 bases and J dropped 2; count of bases not matched to a gene: 4. In germline, CDR1 is SGHTS, CDR2 YDEGEE. The CDR3 consists of 16 residues. This CDR3 reads CASSLEQGVRNQPQHF. CDR3 DNA: TGTGCCAGCAGCTTGGAACAGGGGGTACGCAATCAGCCCCAGCATTTT.

This clonotype was observed at least ten times. The chain combines TRBV7-9 with TRBJ2-3; D remains unclear. This CDR3 has 12 amino acids. V lost 5 bases, J lost 6 bases, and 9 bases lay in between. Per germline, CDR1 SEHNR and CDR2 FQNEAQ (reference sequence). The DNA of the CDR3 is TGTGCCAGCAGCCCTAAGTTGGATACGCAGTATTTT. This sequence encodes CASSPKLDTQYF.

In its sample, this clonotype was seen many times. The gene calls are TRBV5-1 and TRBJ2-7, with 7 bases identical to TRBD2. CDR3 length: 13 residues. J lost 2 bases, V lost 5 bases, and 4 bases had no gene match. Per germline, CDR1 SGHRS and CDR2 YFSETQ. In DNA form, the CDR3 reads TGCGCCAGCAGGCCCGGGACTACCTACGAGCAGTACTTC. It codes for CASRPGTTYEQYF.

This clonotype has a handful of counts. The V gene is TRBV5-4, the J gene TRBJ2-7; 13 bases line up with TRBD2. Trimming at V came to 4 bases and at J to 2 bases, leaving 3 bases not matched to a gene. The CDR3 length is 15 residues. Germline CDR1 SGHNT, CDR2 YYREEE (reference sequence). CDR3 DNA: TGTGCCAGCAGCGACACTAGCGGGGGGGCCTACGAGCAGTACTTC. This translates into CASSDTSGGAYEQYF.

This clonotype was counted many times. The rearrangement uses TRBV12-3 or TRBV12-4 and TRBJ2-7, with a possible D match to TRBD1 (5 bases). The CDR3 extends over 14 amino acids. Between the trimmed V and J ends, which lost 2 bases and 2 bases, there was a span of 10 bases. The CDR3 DNA follows: TGTGCCAGCAGTTTAAAGGGGCCAGCCTACGAGCAGTACTTC. Protein: CASSLKGPAYEQYF.

This clonotype has only a few counts. The V and J genes are TRBV6-2 or TRBV6-3 and TRBJ2-5; D is perhaps TRBD2 (6 bases). CDR1 is MNHEY and CDR2 is SVGEGT in the germline V gene. V dropped 2 bases and J dropped 5 bases, with 15 bases sitting between them. CDR3 length equals 15 residues. As DNA, the CDR3 is TGTGCCAGCAGTTACGGTAGCGGCCGGTGGGAGACCCAGTACTTC. It translates to CASSYGSGRWETQYF.

The V gene is TRBV10-2, the J gene TRBJ1-1, with D uncertain. Germline CDR1 reads WSHSY; CDR2 reads SAAADI. V dropped 0 bases and J dropped 0 bases, with 5 bases sitting between them. The length of the CDR3 is 14 residues. CDR3 sequence (DNA): TGCGCCAGCAGTGAGTCAGCGGTGAACACTGAAGCTTTCTTT. This gives the protein CASSESAVNTEAFF.

The chain is built from TRBV2 and TRBJ2-7; 7 bases map to TRBD2. The V gene's germline CDR1 is SNHLY and CDR2 FYNNEI. The V and J ends lost 4 bases and 3 bases, in that order; junction bases with no gene match: 6. The CDR3 loop spans 14 amino acids. This CDR3 is CASSVLGGDYEQYF. The CDR3 nucleotides are TGTGCCAGCAGTGTTCTGGGAGGGGACTACGAGCAGTACTTC.

This clonotype has a handful of counts. The rearrangement uses TRBV25-1 and TRBJ1-1, with D hard to call. Trimming took 2 bases from V and 5 from J, leaving 9 bases between them. This CDR3 is built from 13 residues. CDR1 and CDR2 from the germline V gene are MGHDK and SYGVNS. The CDR3 reads CASSELGRTEAFF. In nucleotides, the CDR3 is TGTGCCAGCAGTGAACTCGGTCGAACTGAAGCTTTCTTT.

This clonotype was observed a few times. This chain connects TRBV11-1 to TRBJ2-1; TRBD2 aligns across 8 bases. V shed 1 base, J shed 0 bases, and the junction held 11 bases outside the gene matches. Per germline, CDR1 SGHAT and CDR2 FQDESV (reference sequence). The CDR3 spans 19 residues. The CDR3 is CASSLGFWGSGASYNEQFF. DNA of the CDR3: TGTGCCAGCAGCTTAGGGTTCTGGGGTAGCGGGGCCTCCTACAATGAGCAGTTCTTC.